The rows below give T cell receptor beta chains drawn from one sample of a study of shared clonotypes between healthy human individuals. The protocol was immunoSEQ multiplex PCR, while the TCRdb copy is restricted to in-frame clones and leaves out a portion. Of some 1,900,000 clones listed, just under 95% are singletons. The sequencing sample was made of naive CD8+ T cells sorted from blood. These receptors all stem from a man in his late teens or twenties in good health. The CDR3 runs from the conserved cysteine through the conserved F or W. The D gene is left open where the match is weak. Some rows have no size entry. The others give once, few or many, or a class for an expanded clone.

abundance: -
d_gene: -
j_gene: TRBJ2-7
v_gene: TRBV4-1
CDR3aa: CASSHRDQWEQYF
CDR3nt: TGCGCCAGCAGTCACCGGGACCAGTGGGAGCAGTACTTC

abundance: -
d_gene: TRBD1
j_gene: TRBJ2-1
v_gene: TRBV2
CDR3aa: CASWDRAYNEQFF
CDR3nt: TGTGCCAGCTGGGACAGGGCCTACAATGAGCAGTTCTTC

abundance: -
d_gene: TRBD1
j_gene: TRBJ2-2
v_gene: TRBV5-1
CDR3aa: CASSLDRDWYTGELFF
CDR3nt: TGCGCCAGCAGCCTCGACAGGGATTGGTACACCGGGGAGCTGTTTTTT

abundance: once
d_gene: -
j_gene: TRBJ2-1
v_gene: TRBV4-1
CDR3aa: CASSRGAGDYNEQFF
CDR3nt: TGCGCCAGCAGCCGGGGGGCGGGGGACTACAATGAGCAGTTCTTC

abundance: -
d_gene: -
j_gene: TRBJ2-1
v_gene: TRBV7-2
CDR3aa: CASSLGYGGLVNEQFF
CDR3nt: TGTGCCAGCAGCTTAGGGTATGGCGGGCTGGTGAATGAGCAGTTCTTC

abundance: -
d_gene: -
j_gene: TRBJ2-1
v_gene: TRBV9
CDR3aa: CASSVVLEYNEQFF
CDR3nt: TGTGCCAGCAGCGTCGTTTTGGAGTACAATGAGCAGTTCTTC

abundance: -
d_gene: -
j_gene: TRBJ2-1
v_gene: TRBV7-2
CDR3aa: CASSLESSAANEQFF
CDR3nt: TGTGCCAGCAGCTTAGAATCTTCTGCGGCCAATGAGCAGTTCTTC

abundance: once
d_gene: -
j_gene: TRBJ1-2
v_gene: TRBV7-9
CDR3aa: CASSLALEGRCTF
CDR3nt: TGTGCCAGCAGCTTAGCCCTCGAGGGAAGGTGCACCTTC

abundance: -
d_gene: TRBD2
j_gene: TRBJ2-7
v_gene: TRBV30
CDR3aa: CAWRPGLGGLLGKEQYF
CDR3nt: TGTGCCTGGAGGCCGGGACTAGGAGGACTTCTGGGGAAAGAGCAGTACTTC

abundance: -
d_gene: -
j_gene: TRBJ1-1
v_gene: TRBV6-5
CDR3aa: CASRSPGMGAFF
CDR3nt: TGTGCCAGCAGGTCGCCAGGGATGGGCGCTTTCTTT

abundance: -
d_gene: -
j_gene: TRBJ1-1
v_gene: TRBV19
CDR3aa: CASSIYMGANTEAFF
CDR3nt: TGTGCCAGTAGTATATATATGGGAGCGAACACTGAAGCTTTCTTT

abundance: -
d_gene: -
j_gene: TRBJ2-1
v_gene: TRBV7-2
CDR3aa: CASSPILGPYNEQFF
CDR3nt: TGTGCCAGCAGCCCAATACTAGGCCCCTACAATGAGCAGTTCTTC

abundance: -
d_gene: -
j_gene: TRBJ1-1
v_gene: TRBV27
CDR3aa: CASSFGQNTEAFF
CDR3nt: TGTGCCAGCAGTTTCGGCCAGAACACTGAAGCTTTCTTT

abundance: -
d_gene: TRBD2
j_gene: TRBJ2-3
v_gene: TRBV7-2
CDR3aa: CASSRNLAGLTDTQYF
CDR3nt: TGTGCCAGCAGCCGTAACTTAGCGGGGCTCACAGATACGCAGTATTTT

abundance: once
d_gene: TRBD1
j_gene: TRBJ1-2
v_gene: TRBV6-5
CDR3aa: CASRTGTGGNGYTF
CDR3nt: TGTGCCAGCAGGACCGGGACAGGGGGCAATGGCTACACCTTC

abundance: -
d_gene: -
j_gene: TRBJ1-1
v_gene: TRBV7-9
CDR3aa: CASSPRDRGAMAEAFF
CDR3nt: TGTGCCAGCAGCCCGAGGGATCGGGGGGCGATGGCTGAAGCTTTCTTT

abundance: once
d_gene: TRBD2
j_gene: TRBJ2-5
v_gene: TRBV6-5
CDR3aa: CASSYGGRETQYF
CDR3nt: TGTGCCAGCAGTTACGGCGGGAGGGAGACCCAGTACTTC

abundance: -
d_gene: -
j_gene: TRBJ2-7
v_gene: TRBV28
CDR3aa: CASSLTPSLEQYF
CDR3nt: TGTGCCAGCAGTTTAACCCCTAGTTTGGAGCAGTACTTC

abundance: once
d_gene: TRBD1
j_gene: TRBJ2-7
v_gene: TRBV25-1
CDR3aa: CASSDQQGSPYEQYF
CDR3nt: TGTGCCAGCAGTGATCAACAGGGGTCCCCCTACGAGCAGTACTTC

abundance: -
d_gene: -
j_gene: TRBJ2-5
v_gene: TRBV29-1
CDR3aa: CSVDGAHETQYF
CDR3nt: TGCAGCGTTGATGGGGCCCACGAGACCCAGTACTTC

abundance: -
d_gene: -
j_gene: TRBJ2-2
v_gene: TRBV19
CDR3aa: CASSIGNTGELFF
CDR3nt: TGTGCCAGTAGTATCGGTAACACCGGGGAGCTGTTTTTT

abundance: -
d_gene: TRBD2
j_gene: TRBJ2-1
v_gene: TRBV4-1
CDR3aa: CASTYGAGGQNEQFF
CDR3nt: TGCGCCAGCACCTACGGGGCGGGGGGCCAGAATGAGCAGTTCTTC

abundance: -
d_gene: -
j_gene: TRBJ2-2
v_gene: TRBV4-3
CDR3aa: CASSQAEAAGELFF
CDR3nt: TGCGCCAGCAGCCAAGCAGAGGCGGCGGGGGAGCTGTTTTTT

abundance: -
d_gene: -
j_gene: TRBJ1-3
v_gene: TRBV6-5
CDR3aa: CASSYGGAGNTIYF
CDR3nt: TGTGCCAGCAGTTATGGGGGGGCCGGAAACACCATATATTTT

abundance: -
d_gene: -
j_gene: TRBJ2-7
v_gene: TRBV9
CDR3aa: CASSASGTYTYEQYF
CDR3nt: TGTGCCAGCAGCGCATCCGGGACTTACACCTACGAGCAGTACTTC

abundance: -
d_gene: -
j_gene: TRBJ2-5
v_gene: TRBV5-4
CDR3aa: CAETDQETQYF
CDR3nt: TGTGCCGAGACAGACCAAGAGACCCAGTACTTC

abundance: -
d_gene: -
j_gene: TRBJ2-7
v_gene: TRBV29-1
CDR3aa: CSVGGALYEQYF
CDR3nt: TGCAGCGTTGGGGGGGCCTTGTACGAGCAGTACTTC

abundance: -
d_gene: TRBD1
j_gene: TRBJ1-6
v_gene: TRBV5-1
CDR3aa: CASSDGQGPISNSPLHF
CDR3nt: TGCGCCAGCAGCGATGGACAGGGCCCTATTTCCAATTCACCCCTCCACTTT

abundance: few
d_gene: -
j_gene: TRBJ2-2
v_gene: TRBV9
CDR3aa: CASRGENTGELFF
CDR3nt: TGTGCCAGCAGGGGGGAGAACACCGGGGAGCTGTTTTTT

abundance: -
d_gene: TRBD1
j_gene: TRBJ1-2
v_gene: TRBV7-8
CDR3aa: CASSLTPDREYGYTF
CDR3nt: TGTGCCAGCAGCTTGACCCCAGACAGGGAATATGGCTACACCTTC

abundance: -
d_gene: TRBD2
j_gene: TRBJ2-1
v_gene: TRBV2
CDR3aa: CARGLGTSGAYYNEQFF
CDR3nt: TGTGCCAGAGGACTCGGGACTAGCGGGGCCTACTACAATGAGCAGTTCTTC

abundance: -
d_gene: TRBD1
j_gene: TRBJ2-1
v_gene: TRBV4-1
CDR3aa: CASSQVDRGLMNEQFF
CDR3nt: TGCGCCAGCAGCCAAGTGGACAGGGGCCTGATGAATGAGCAGTTCTTC

abundance: -
d_gene: -
j_gene: TRBJ2-7
v_gene: TRBV4-1
CDR3aa: CASSLVVGAYEQYF
CDR3nt: TGCGCCAGCAGCCTAGTAGTCGGAGCCTACGAGCAGTACTTC

abundance: -
d_gene: -
j_gene: TRBJ2-7
v_gene: TRBV4-1
CDR3aa: CASSQVASSYEQYF
CDR3nt: TGCGCCAGCAGCCAAGTGGCTAGCTCCTACGAGCAGTACTTC

abundance: -
d_gene: -
j_gene: TRBJ2-7
v_gene: TRBV4-1
CDR3aa: CASSQGRGTEQYF
CDR3nt: TGCGCCAGCAGCCAAGGGAGGGGCACCGAGCAGTACTTC

abundance: -
d_gene: -
j_gene: TRBJ2-7
v_gene: TRBV19
CDR3aa: CASSLSGSEQYF
CDR3nt: TGTGCCAGTAGCCTATCAGGGTCGGAGCAGTACTTC

abundance: -
d_gene: TRBD2
j_gene: TRBJ2-2
v_gene: TRBV9
CDR3aa: CASSPSGGAGELFF
CDR3nt: TGTGCCAGCAGCCCTAGCGGGGGGGCCGGGGAGCTGTTTTTT

abundance: -
d_gene: TRBD2
j_gene: TRBJ2-1
v_gene: TRBV7-6
CDR3aa: CASSSPTSGKYNEQFF
CDR3nt: TGTGCCAGCAGCTCCCCGACTAGCGGAAAATACAATGAGCAGTTCTTC

abundance: -
d_gene: -
j_gene: TRBJ2-7
v_gene: TRBV5-8
CDR3aa: CASTPPPGEQYF
CDR3nt: TGTGCCAGCACCCCGCCCCCAGGGGAGCAGTACTTC

abundance: -
d_gene: TRBD1
j_gene: TRBJ1-5
v_gene: TRBV28
CDR3aa: CASSTHRGTQPQHF
CDR3nt: TGTGCCAGCAGTACTCACAGGGGAACTCAGCCCCAGCATTTT

abundance: -
d_gene: TRBD1
j_gene: TRBJ2-3
v_gene: TRBV5-6
CDR3aa: CASSYGGTGRTDTQYF
CDR3nt: TGTGCCAGCAGCTATGGTGGGACAGGTCGTACAGATACGCAGTATTTT

abundance: -
d_gene: TRBD1
j_gene: TRBJ1-1
v_gene: TRBV7-9
CDR3aa: CASSWTGETEAFF
CDR3nt: TGTGCCAGCAGCTGGACAGGGGAGACTGAAGCTTTCTTT

abundance: -
d_gene: TRBD2
j_gene: TRBJ2-1
v_gene: TRBV5-6
CDR3aa: CASSFATSGKTGEQFF
CDR3nt: TGTGCCAGCAGCTTCGCGACTAGCGGGAAGACGGGGGAGCAGTTCTTC

abundance: -
d_gene: TRBD1
j_gene: TRBJ2-7
v_gene: TRBV19
CDR3aa: CASSMEDRKGDEQYF
CDR3nt: TGTGCCAGTAGTATGGAGGACAGGAAAGGGGACGAGCAGTACTTC

abundance: -
d_gene: -
j_gene: TRBJ1-1
v_gene: TRBV6-5
CDR3aa: CASSPHKPAFF
CDR3nt: TGTGCCAGCAGTCCGCACAAACCAGCTTTCTTT

abundance: -
d_gene: -
j_gene: TRBJ1-5
v_gene: TRBV5-1
CDR3aa: CASSFDGGQPQHF
CDR3nt: TGCGCCAGCAGCTTTGATGGGGGTCAGCCCCAGCATTTT

abundance: -
d_gene: -
j_gene: TRBJ1-2
v_gene: TRBV2
CDR3aa: CARTRTESNYGYTF
CDR3nt: TGTGCCAGAACCCGGACAGAGTCTAACTATGGCTACACCTTC

abundance: -
d_gene: TRBD1
j_gene: TRBJ2-2
v_gene: TRBV7-9
CDR3aa: CASSLPAQGAGELFF
CDR3nt: TGTGCCAGCAGCCTCCCGGCACAGGGGGCCGGGGAGCTGTTTTTT